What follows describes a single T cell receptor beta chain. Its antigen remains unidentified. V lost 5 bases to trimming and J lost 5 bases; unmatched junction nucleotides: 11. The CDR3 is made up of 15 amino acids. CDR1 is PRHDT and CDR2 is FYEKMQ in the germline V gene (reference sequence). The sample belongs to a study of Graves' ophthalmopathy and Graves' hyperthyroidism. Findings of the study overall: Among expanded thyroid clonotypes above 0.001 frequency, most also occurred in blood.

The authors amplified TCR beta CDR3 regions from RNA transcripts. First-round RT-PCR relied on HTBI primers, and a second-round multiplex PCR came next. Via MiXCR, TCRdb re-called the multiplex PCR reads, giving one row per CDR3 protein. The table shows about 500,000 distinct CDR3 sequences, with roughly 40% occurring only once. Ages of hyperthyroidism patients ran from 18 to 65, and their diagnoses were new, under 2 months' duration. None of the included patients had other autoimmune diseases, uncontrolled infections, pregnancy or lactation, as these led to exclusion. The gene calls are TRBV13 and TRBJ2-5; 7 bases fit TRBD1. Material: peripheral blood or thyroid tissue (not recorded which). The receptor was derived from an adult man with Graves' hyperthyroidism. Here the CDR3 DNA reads TGTGCCAGCAGCCCCCCGACAGGGTTACTGGAGACCCAGTACTTC. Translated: CASSPPTGLLETQYF.